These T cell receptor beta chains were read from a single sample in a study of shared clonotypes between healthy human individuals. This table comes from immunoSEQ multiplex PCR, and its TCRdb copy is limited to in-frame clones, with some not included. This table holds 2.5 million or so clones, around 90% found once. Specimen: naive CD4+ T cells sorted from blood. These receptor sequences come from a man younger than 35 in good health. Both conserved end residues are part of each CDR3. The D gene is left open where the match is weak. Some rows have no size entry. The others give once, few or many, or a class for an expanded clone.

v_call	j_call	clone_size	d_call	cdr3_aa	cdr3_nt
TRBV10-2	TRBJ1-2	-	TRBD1	CASSGLRQGIGYGYTF	TGCGCCAGCAGTGGACTGAGACAGGGGATTGGCTATGGCTACACCTTC
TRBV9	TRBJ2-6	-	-	CASNPGEFSGANVLTF	TGTGCCAGCAATCCAGGGGAGTTCTCTGGGGCCAACGTCCTGACTTTC
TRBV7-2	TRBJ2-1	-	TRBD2	CASRPGLAEGDEQFF	TGTGCCAGCAGACCGGGACTAGCGGAGGGGGATGAGCAGTTCTTC
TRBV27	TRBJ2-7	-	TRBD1	CASSLGQGAHEQYF	TGTGCCAGCAGTTTAGGACAGGGGGCTCACGAGCAGTACTTC
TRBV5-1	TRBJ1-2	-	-	CATRDNDGYTF	TGCGCCACCCGGGACAATGACGGCTACACCTTC
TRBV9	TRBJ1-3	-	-	CASSAHYSVEGYSGNTIYF	TGTGCCAGCAGCGCCCACTATTCGGTGGAGGGTTACTCTGGAAACACCATATATTTT
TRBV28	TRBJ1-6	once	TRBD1	CASSSSLTGGKSPLHF	TGTGCCAGCAGCTCTTCACTGACAGGGGGCAAATCACCCCTCCACTTT
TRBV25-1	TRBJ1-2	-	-	CASSTRDGNYGYTF	TGTGCCAGCAGTACCCGGGACGGGAACTATGGCTACACCTTC
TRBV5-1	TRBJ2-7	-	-	CASSLDPRGSYEQYF	TGCGCCAGCAGCTTGGACCCAAGGGGCTCCTACGAGCAGTACTTC
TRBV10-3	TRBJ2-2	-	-	CAISTDFTGELFF	TGTGCCATCAGTACCGACTTCACCGGGGAGCTGTTTTTT
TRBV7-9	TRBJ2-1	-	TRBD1	CASTYPQQGSSYNEQFF	TGTGCCAGCACCTATCCCCAACAGGGGAGCTCCTACAATGAGCAGTTCTTC
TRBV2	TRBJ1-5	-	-	CASKDRDKPQHF	TGTGCCAGCAAGGACCGAGATAAGCCCCAGCATTTT
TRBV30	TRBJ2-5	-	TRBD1	CAWSATGGKTQYF	TGTGCCTGGAGTGCGACAGGGGGGAAGACCCAGTACTTC